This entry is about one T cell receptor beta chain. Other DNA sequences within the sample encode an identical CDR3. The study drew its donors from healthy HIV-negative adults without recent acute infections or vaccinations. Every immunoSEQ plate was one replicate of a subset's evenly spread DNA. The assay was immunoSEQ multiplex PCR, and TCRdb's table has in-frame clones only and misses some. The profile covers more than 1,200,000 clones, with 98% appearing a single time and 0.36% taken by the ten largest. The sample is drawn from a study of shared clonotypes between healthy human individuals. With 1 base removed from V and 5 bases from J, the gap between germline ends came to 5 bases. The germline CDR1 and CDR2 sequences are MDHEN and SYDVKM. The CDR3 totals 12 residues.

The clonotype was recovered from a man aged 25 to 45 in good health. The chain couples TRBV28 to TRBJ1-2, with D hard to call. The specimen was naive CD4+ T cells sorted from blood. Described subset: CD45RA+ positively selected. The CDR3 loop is CASSLSAYGYTF. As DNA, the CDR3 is TGTGCCAGCAGTTTATCCGCATATGGCTACACCTTC.